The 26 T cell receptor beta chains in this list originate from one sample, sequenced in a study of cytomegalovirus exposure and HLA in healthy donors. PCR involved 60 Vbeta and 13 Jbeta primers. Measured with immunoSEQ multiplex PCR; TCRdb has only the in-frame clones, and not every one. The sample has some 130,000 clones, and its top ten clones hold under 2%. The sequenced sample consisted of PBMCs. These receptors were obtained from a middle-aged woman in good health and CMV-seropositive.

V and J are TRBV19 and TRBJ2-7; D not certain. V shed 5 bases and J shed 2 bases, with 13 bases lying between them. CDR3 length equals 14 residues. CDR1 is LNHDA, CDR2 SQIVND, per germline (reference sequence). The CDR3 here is CASSPTTGAYEQYF. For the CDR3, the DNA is TGTGCCAGTAGTCCGACGACGGGTGCCTACGAGCAGTACTTC.

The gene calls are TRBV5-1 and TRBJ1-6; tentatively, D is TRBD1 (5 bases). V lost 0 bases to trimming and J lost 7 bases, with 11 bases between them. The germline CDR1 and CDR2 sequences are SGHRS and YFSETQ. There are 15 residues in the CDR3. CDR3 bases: TGCGCCAGCAGCTTGGGGCAGGGTACGAATTCACCCCTCCACTTT. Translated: CASSLGQGTNSPLHF.

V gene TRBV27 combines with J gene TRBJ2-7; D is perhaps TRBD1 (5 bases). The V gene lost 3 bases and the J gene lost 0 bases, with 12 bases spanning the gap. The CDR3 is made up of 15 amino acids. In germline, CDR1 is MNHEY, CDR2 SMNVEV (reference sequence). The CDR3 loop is CASSFVGHRSYEQYF. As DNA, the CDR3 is TGTGCCAGCAGTTTCGTTGGACACCGCTCCTACGAGCAGTACTTC.

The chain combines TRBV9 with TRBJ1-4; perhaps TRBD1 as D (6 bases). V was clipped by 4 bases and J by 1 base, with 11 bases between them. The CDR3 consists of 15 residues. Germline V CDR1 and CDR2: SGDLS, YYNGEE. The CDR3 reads CASSPQGRTNEKLFF. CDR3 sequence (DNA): TGTGCCAGCAGCCCCCAGGGGCGAACTAATGAAAAACTGTTTTTT.

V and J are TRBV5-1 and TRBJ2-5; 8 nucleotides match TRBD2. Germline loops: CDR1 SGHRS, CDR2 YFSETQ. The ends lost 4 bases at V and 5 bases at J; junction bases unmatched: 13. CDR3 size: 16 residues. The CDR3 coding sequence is TGCGCCAGCAGCCCCGGACTAGCCGGGATTTGGGAGACCCAGTACTTC. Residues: CASSPGLAGIWETQYF.

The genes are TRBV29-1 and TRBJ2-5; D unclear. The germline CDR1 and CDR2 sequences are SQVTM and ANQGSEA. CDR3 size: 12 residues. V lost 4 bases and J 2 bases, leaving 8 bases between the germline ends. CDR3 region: CSVVNLQETQYF. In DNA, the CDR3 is TGCAGCGTTGTAAACCTACAAGAGACCCAGTACTTC.

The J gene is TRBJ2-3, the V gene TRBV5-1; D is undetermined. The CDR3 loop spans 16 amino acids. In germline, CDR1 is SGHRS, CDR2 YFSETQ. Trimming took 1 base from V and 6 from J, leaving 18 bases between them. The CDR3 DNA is TGCGCCAGCAGCTTGACTCCCCTACATCACGGGGATACGCAGTATTTT. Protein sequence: CASSLTPLHHGDTQYF.

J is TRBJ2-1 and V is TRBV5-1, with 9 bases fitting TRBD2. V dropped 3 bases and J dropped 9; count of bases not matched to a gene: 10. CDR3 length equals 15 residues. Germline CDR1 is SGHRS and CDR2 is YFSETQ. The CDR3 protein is CASSSDSGRGGEQFF. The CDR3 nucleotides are TGCGCCAGCAGCTCCGATAGCGGGAGAGGGGGTGAGCAGTTCTTC.

CDR3 DNA sequence: TGTGCCAGCAGCTTTTCCTCCAAACGCCCCACCGGGTCCTACAATGAGCAGTTCTTC. Its translation: CASSFSSKRPTGSYNEQFF. This rearrangement joins TRBV7-9 to TRBJ2-1; D is undetermined. Germline-derived CDR1 and CDR2 are SEHNR and FQNEAQ (reference sequence). The CDR3 is 19 amino acids. Trimming took 3 bases from V and 1 from J, leaving 22 bases between them.

The CDR3 DNA follows: TGTGCCAGCAGTTTGAGGTCTTTAGCTAACTATGGCTACACCTTC. Its translation is CASSLRSLANYGYTF. The V gene is TRBV28, the J gene TRBJ1-2; no firm D call. With 3 bases removed from V and 0 bases from J, the gap between germline ends came to 11 bases. The germline gives CDR1 MDHEN, CDR2 SYDVKM. This CDR3 has 15 residues.

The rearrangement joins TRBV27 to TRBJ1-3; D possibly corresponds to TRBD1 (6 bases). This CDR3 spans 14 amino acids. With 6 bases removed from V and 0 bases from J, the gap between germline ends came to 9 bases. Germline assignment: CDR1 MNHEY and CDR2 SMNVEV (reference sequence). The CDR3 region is CASRRTVSGNTIYF. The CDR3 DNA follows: TGTGCCAGCAGGAGGACAGTCTCTGGAAACACCATATATTTT.

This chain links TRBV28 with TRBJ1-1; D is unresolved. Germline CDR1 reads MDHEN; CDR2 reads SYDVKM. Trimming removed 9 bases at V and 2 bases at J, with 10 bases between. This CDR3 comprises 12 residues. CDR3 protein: CASGEGNTEAFF. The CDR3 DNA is TGTGCCAGTGGAGAGGGAAACACTGAAGCTTTCTTT.

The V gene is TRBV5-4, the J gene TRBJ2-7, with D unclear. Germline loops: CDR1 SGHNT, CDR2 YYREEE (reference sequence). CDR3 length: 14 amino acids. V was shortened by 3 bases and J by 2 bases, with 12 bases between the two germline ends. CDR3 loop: CASSYSTGAYEQYF. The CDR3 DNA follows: TGTGCCAGCAGCTACTCTACTGGAGCCTACGAGCAGTACTTC.

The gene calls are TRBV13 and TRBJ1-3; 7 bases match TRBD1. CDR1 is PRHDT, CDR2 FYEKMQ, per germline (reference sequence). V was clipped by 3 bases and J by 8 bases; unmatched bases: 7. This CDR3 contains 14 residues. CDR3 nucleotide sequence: TGTGCCAGCAGCTTTGGGACAGCCCGAGACACCATATATTTT. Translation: CASSFGTARDTIYF.

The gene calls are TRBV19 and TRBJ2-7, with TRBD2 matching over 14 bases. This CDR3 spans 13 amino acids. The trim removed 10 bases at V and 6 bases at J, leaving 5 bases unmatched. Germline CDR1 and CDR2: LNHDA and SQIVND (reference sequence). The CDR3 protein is CATSGLAGVEQYF. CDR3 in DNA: TGTGCCACTTCGGGACTAGCGGGAGTCGAGCAGTACTTC.

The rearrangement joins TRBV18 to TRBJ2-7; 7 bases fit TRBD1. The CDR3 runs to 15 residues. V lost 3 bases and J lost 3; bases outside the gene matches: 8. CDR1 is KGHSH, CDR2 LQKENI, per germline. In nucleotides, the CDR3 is TGTGCCAGCTCACCCGGAACAGGGGTGATCTACGAGCAGTACTTC. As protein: CASSPGTGVIYEQYF. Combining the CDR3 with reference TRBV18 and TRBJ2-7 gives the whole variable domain NAGVMQNPRHLVRRRGQEARLRCSPMKGHSHVYWYRQLPEEGLKFMVYLQKENIIDESGMPKERFSAEFPKEGPSILRIQQVVRGDSAAYFCASSPGTGVIYEQYFGPGTRLTVT.

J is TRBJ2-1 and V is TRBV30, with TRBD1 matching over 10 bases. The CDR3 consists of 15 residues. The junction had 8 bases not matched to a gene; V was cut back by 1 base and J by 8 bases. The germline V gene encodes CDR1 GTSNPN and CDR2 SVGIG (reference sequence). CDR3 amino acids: CAWSESGQGWDEQFF. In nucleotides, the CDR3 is TGTGCCTGGAGTGAATCGGGACAGGGGTGGGATGAGCAGTTCTTC.

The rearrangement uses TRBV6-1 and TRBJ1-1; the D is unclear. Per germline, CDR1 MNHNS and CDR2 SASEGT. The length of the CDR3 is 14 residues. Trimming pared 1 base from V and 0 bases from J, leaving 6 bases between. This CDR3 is CASSEEQMNTEAFF. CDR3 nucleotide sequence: TGTGCCAGCAGTGAAGAACAAATGAACACTGAAGCTTTCTTT.

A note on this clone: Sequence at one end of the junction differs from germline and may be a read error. CDR3 DNA: TGTGCTAGCAGCTTAGCGCGGGCGGGCCGATCCTACGAGCAGTACTTC. Amino acids: CASSLARAGRSYEQYF. J is TRBJ2-7 and V is TRBV7-7, with a tentative D call TRBD2 (5 bases). In germline, CDR1 is SSHAT, CDR2 FNYEAQ (reference sequence). The CDR3 loop spans 16 amino acids. The entire variable domain, with the rest obtained from reference TRBV7-7 and TRBJ2-7, is as follows: GAGVSQSPRYKVTKRGQDVTLRCDPISSHATLYWYQQALGQGPEFLTYFNYEAQPDKSGLPSDRFSAERPEGSISTLTIQRTEQRDSAMYRCASSLARAGRSYEQYFGPGTRLTVT.

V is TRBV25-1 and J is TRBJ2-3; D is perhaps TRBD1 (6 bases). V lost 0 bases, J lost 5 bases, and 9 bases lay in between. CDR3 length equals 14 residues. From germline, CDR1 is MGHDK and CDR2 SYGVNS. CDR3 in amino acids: CASSEYETGDTQYF. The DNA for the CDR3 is TGTGCCAGCAGTGAATATGAGACAGGAGATACGCAGTATTTT. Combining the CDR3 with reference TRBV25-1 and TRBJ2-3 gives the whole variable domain EADIYQTPRYLVIGTGKKITLECSQTMGHDKMYWYQQDPGMELHLIHYSYGVNSTEKGDLSSESTVSRIRTEHFPLTLESARPSHTSQYLCASSEYETGDTQYFGPGTRLTVL.

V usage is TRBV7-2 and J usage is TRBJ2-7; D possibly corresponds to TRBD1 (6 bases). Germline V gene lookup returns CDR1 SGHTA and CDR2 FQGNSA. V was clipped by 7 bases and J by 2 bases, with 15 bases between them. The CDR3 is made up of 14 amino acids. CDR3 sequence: CASINRDTTYEQYF. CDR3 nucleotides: TGTGCCAGCATCAACCGGGACACGACCTACGAGCAGTACTTC.

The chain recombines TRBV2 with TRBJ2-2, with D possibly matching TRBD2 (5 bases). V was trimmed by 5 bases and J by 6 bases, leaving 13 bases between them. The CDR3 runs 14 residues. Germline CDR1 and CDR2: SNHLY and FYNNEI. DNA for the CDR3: TGTGCCAGCAGTATACTAGATTCGGCCGGGGAGCTGTTTTTT. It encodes CASSILDSAGELFF.

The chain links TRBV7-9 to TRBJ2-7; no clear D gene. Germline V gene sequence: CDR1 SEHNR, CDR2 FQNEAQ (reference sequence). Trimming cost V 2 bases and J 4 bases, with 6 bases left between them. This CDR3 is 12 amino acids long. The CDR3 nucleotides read TGTGCCAGCAGCTTAAGCGATTACGAGCAGTACTTC. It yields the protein CASSLSDYEQYF. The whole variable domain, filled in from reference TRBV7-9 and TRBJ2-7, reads DTGVSQNPRHKITKRGQNVTFRCDPISEHNRLYWYRQTLGQGPEFLTYFQNEAQLEKSRLLSDRFSAERPKGSFSTLEIQRTEQGDSAMYLCASSLSDYEQYFGPGTRLTVT.

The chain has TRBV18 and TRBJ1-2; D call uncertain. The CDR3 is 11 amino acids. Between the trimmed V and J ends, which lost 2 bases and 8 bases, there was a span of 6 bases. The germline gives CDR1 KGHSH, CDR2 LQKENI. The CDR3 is CASSPGQGYTF. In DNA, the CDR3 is TGTGCCAGCTCACCAGGGCAGGGCTACACCTTC.

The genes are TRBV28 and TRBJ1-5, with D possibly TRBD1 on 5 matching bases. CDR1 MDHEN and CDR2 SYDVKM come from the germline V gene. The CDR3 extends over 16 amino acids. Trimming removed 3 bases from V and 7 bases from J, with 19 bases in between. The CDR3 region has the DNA TGTGCCAGCAGTTTTGGGGCAACGGAGGGGCGACAGCCCCAGCATTTT. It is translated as CASSFGATEGRQPQHF.

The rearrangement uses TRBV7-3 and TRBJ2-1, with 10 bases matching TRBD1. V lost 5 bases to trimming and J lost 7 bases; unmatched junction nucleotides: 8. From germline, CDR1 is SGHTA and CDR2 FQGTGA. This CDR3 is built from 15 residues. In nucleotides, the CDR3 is TGTGCCAGCAGCCCGAGACAGGGGGCGAATAATGAGCAGTTCTTC. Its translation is CASSPRQGANNEQFF.